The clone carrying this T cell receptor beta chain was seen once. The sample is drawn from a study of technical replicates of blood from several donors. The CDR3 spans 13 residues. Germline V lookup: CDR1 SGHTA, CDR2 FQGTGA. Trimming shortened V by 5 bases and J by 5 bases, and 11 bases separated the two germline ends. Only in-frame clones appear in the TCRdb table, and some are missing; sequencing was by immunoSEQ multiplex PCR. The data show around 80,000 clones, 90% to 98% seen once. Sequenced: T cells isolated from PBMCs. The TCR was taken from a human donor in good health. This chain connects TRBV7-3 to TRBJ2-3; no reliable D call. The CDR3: CASSIGSGDTQYF. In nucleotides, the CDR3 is TGTGCCAGCAGCATCGGGTCCGGAGATACGCAGTATTTT.